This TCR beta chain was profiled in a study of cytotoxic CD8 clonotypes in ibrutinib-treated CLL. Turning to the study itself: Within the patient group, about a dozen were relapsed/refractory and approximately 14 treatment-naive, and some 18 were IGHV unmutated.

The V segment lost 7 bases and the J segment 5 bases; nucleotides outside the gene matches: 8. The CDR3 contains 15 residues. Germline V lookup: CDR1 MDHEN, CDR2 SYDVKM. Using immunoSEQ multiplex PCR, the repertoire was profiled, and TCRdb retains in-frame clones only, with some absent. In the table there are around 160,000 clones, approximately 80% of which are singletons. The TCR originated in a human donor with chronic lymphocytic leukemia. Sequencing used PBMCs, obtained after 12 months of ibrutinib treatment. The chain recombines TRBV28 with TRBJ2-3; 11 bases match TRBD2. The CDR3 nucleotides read TGTGCCAGCACCTGGGCCGGGACTAGCGGAGATACGCAGTATTTT. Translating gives CASTWAGTSGDTQYF.